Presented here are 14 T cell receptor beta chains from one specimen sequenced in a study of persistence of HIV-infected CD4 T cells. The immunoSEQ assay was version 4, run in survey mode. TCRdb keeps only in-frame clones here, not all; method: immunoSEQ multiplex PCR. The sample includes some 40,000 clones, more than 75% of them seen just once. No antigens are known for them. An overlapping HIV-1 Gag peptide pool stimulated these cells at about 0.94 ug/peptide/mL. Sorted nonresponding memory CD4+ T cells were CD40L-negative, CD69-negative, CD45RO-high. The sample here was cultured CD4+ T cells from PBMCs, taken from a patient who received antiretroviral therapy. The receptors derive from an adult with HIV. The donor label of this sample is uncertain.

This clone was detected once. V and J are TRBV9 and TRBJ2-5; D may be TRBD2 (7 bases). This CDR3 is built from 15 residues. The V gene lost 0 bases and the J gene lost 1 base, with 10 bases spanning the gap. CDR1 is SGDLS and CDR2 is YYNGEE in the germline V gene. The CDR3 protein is CASSVAGGLQETQYF. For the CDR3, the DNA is TGTGCCAGCAGCGTAGCGGGGGGCCTCCAAGAGACCCAGTACTTC.

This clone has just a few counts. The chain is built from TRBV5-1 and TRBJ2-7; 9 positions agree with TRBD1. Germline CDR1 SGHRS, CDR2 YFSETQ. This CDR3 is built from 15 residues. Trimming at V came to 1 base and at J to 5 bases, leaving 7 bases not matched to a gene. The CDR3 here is CASSLLGTGRNEQYF. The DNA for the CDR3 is TGCGCCAGCAGCTTGCTCGGGACAGGGCGCAACGAGCAGTACTTC.

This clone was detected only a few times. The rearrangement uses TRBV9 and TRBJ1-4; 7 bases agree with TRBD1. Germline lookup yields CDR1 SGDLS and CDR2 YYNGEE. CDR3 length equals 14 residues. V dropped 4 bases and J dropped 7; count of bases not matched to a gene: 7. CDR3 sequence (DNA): TGTGCCAGCAGCCGACAGGGAAGAGGTGAAAAACTGTTTTTT. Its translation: CASSRQGRGEKLFF.

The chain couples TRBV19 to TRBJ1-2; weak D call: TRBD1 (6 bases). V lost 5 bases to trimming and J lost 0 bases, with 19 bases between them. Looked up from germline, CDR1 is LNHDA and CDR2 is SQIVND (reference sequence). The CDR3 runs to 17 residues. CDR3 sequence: CASSGARRDNANYGYTF. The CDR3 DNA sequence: TGTGCCAGTAGTGGTGCCCGCCGGGACAACGCTAACTATGGCTACACCTTC.

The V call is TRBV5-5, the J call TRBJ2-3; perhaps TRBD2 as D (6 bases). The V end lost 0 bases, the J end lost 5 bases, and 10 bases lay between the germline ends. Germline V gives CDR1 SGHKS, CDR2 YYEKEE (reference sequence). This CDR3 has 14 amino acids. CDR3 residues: CASSLGGGLDTQYF. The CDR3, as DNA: TGTGCCAGCAGCTTGGGGGGAGGCCTAGATACGCAGTATTTT.

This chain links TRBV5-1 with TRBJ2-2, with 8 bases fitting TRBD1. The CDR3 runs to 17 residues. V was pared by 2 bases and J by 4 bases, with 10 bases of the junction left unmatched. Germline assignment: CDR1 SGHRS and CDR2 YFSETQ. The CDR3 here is CASSFNPQGAGTGELFF. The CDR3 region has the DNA TGCGCCAGCAGCTTCAACCCGCAGGGGGCAGGCACCGGGGAGCTGTTTTTT.

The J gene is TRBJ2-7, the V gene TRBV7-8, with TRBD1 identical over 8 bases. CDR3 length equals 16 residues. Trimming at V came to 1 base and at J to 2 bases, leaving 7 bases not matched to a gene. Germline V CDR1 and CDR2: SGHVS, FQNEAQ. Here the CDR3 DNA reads TGTGCCAGCAGCTTAGGTTCGGGACAGGCGACCTACGAGCAGTACTTC. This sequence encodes CASSLGSGQATYEQYF.

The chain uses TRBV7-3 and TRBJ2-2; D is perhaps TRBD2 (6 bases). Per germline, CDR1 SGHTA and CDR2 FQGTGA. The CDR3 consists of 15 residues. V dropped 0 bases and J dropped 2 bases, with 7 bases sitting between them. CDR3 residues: CASSLTSGNTGELFF. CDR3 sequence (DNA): TGTGCCAGCAGCTTAACTAGCGGAAACACCGGGGAGCTGTTTTTT. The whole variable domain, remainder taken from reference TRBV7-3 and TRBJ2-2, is GAGVSQTPSNKVTEKGKYVELRCDPISGHTALYWYRQSLGQGPEFLIYFQGTGAADDSGLPNDRFFAVRPEGSVSTLKIQRTERGDSAVYLCASSLTSGNTGELFFGEGSRLTVL.

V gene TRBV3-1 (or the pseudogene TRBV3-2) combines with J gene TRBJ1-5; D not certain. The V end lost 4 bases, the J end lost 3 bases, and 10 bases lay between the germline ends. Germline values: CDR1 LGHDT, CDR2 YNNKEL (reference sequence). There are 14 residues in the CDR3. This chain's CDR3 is CASSLTGNNQPQHF. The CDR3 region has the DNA TGTGCCAGCAGCCTCACCGGAAACAATCAGCCCCAGCATTTT.

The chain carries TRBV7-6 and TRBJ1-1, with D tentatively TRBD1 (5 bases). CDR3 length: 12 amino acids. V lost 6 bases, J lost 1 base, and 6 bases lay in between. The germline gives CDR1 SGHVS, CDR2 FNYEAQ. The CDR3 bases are TGTGCCAGCAGGGGACCGAACACTGAAGCTTTCTTT. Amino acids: CASRGPNTEAFF.

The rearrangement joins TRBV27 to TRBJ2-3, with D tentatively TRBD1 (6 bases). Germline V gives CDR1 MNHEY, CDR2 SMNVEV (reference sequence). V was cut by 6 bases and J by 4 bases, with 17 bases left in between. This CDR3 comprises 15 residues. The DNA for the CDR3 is TGTGCCAGCAGCCCAGGGGCGGACAGAGCAGATACGCAGTATTTT. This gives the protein CASSPGADRADTQYF.

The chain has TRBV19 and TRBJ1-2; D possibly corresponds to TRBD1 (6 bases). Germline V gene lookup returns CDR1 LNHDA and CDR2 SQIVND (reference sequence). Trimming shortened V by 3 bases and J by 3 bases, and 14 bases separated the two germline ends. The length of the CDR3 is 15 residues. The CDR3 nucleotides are TGTGCCAGTAGTATGAAAACGGGACAAGACTATGGCTACACCTTC. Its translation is CASSMKTGQDYGYTF.

The CDR3 DNA reads TGCGCCAGCAGCTTGGATGGGGGTCTAGGCTACACCTTC. Amino acids: CASSLDGGLGYTF. The chain links TRBV5-1 to TRBJ1-2, with D perhaps TRBD1 (5 bases). The CDR3 spans 13 residues. V lost 0 bases and J 8 bases, leaving 11 bases between the germline ends. The germline V gene encodes CDR1 SGHRS and CDR2 YFSETQ.

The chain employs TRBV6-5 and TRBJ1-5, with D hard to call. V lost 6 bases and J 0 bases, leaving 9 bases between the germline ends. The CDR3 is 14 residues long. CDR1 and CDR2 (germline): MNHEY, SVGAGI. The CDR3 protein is CASSEDFSNQPQHF. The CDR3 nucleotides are TGTGCCAGCAGCGAGGATTTTAGCAATCAGCCCCAGCATTTT.